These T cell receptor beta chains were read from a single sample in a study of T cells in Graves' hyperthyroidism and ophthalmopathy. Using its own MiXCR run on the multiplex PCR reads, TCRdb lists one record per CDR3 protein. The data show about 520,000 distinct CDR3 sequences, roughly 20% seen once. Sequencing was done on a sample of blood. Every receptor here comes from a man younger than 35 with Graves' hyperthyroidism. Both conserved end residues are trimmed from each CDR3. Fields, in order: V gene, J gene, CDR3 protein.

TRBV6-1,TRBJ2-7,ASSHSPLEQY
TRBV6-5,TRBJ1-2,ATSREATYGYT
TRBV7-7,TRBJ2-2,AIAGDTGELF
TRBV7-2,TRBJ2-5,ASSQSTWLGMETQY
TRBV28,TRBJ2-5,ASSPGSGRTQY
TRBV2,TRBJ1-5,ASRGDSLSAQH
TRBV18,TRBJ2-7,ASGRGPTYEQY
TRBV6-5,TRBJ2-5,ASSSTRSVTQETQY
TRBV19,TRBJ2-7,ASSIFGEVAYEQY
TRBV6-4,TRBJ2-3,ASSERGGTDTQY
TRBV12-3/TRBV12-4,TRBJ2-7,ASSLRESYEQY
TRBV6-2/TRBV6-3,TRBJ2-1,ASSRRVPRTGGNEQF
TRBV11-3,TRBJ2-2,ASSSPGHYTGELF
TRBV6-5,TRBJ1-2,ASSYKGALWSYT
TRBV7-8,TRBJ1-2,ASSFRGVIGYT
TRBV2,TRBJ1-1,ASSGHENTEAF
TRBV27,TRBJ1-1,ASSLSLGWTEAF
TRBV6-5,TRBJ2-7,ASSPNVEQY
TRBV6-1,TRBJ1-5,ASSEWDRGGQPQH
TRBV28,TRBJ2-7,ASSLSGRSFFEQY
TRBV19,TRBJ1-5,ASRPGGLNQPQH
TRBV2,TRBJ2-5,ASGQGETQY
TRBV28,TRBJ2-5,ASSGSTETQY
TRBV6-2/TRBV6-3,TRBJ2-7,ASSYDGALPEQY
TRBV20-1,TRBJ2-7,SAREGSSYEQY
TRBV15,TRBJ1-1,ATSRDLRLTEAF
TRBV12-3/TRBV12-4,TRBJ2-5,ASSSGTQQETQY
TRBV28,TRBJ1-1,ASSLADLLVNTEAF
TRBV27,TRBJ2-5,ASSGVGGETQY
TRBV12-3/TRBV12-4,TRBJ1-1,ASIRGGGRTEAF
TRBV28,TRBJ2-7,ASRRNRGRVEQY
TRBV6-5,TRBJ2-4,ASSLEKGPIAKNIQY
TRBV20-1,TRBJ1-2,SARVVGRGSSYGYT
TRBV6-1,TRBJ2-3,ASSARGFGTDTQY
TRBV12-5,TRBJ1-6,ASGEMVGLNSPLH
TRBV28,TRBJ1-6,ATRQGQGLDSPLH
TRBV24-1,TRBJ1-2,ATSDSGTSRWGYT
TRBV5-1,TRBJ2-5,ASSLFGVRETQY
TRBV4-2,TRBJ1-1,ASSQGGVAF
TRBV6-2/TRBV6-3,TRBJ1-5,ASSSWDRGKQPQH
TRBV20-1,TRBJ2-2,SVKQGSTGELF
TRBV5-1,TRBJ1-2,ASSPLSQGQGYT
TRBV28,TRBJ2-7,ASSPSTGPHYEQY
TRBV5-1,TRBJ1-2,ASSPLDSNYT
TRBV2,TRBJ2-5,ASSELAGQETQY
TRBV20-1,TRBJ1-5,SATETGNQPQH
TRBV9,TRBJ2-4,ASSVAGGDKNIQY
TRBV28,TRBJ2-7,ASSHPAVGFYEQY
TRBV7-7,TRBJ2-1,ASSPTGAIEQF
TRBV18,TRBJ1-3,ASSPSGLSPSGNTIY
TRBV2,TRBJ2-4,ASRGPLANIQY
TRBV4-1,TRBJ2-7,ASSQVEGPCEQY
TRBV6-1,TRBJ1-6,ASSPRQFYNSPLH
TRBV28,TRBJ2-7,ASSSDRSYYEQY
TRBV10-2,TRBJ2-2,ASKLAGGTGELF